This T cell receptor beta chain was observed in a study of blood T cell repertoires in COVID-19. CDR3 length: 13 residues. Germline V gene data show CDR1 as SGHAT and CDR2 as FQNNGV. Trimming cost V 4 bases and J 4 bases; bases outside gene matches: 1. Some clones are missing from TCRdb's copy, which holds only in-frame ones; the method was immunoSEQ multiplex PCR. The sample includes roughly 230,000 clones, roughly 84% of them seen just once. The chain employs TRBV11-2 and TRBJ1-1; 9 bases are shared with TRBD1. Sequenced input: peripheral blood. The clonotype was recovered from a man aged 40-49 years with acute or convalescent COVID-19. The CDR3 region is CASSSDRGTEAFF. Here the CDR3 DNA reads TGTGCCAGCAGCTCGGACAGGGGCACTGAAGCTTTCTTT.